The 13 T cell receptor beta chains reported below all come from one sample, sequenced in a study of T cells in Graves' hyperthyroidism and ophthalmopathy. The TCR beta CDR3 regions underwent amplification using RNA transcripts as the source. The HTBI set primed first-round TCR CDR3 RT-PCR. TCRdb reprocessed the multiplex PCR reads via MiXCR and lists one record per CDR3 protein. Found here are 490,000 or so distinct CDR3 sequences, roughly a sixth of them singletons; the top ten hold 25% to 35%. Sequencing was performed on blood. These receptors were taken from a woman aged 30 to 39 with Graves' ophthalmopathy.

This clonotype has ten or more counts. This chain uses TRBV30 with TRBJ1-1; D may be TRBD1 (6 bases). The germline V gene encodes CDR1 GTSNPN and CDR2 SVGIG (reference sequence). There are 13 residues in the CDR3. Between the trimmed V and J ends, which lost 1 base and 11 bases, there was a span of 17 bases. The DNA of the CDR3 is TGTGCCTGGAGTGGGGGACAAAGTCGAAGCGCTTTCTTT. Translation: CAWSGGQSRSAFF.

This chain joins TRBV6-4 and TRBJ2-1; 12 bases fit TRBD2. The J segment lost 5 bases and the V segment lost 8 bases, leaving 10 bases of the junction unmatched. CDR1 and CDR2 from the germline V gene are MRHNA and SNTAGT. CDR3 length equals 16 residues. The CDR3 reads CASSRLAGEGNNEQFF. CDR3 in DNA: TGTGCCAGCTCTAGACTAGCGGGAGAAGGTAACAATGAGCAGTTCTTC.

This clonotype was recorded a few times. The chain has TRBV11-1 and TRBJ2-1; TRBD2 is a possible D gene (7 bases). This CDR3 is built from 20 residues. The V gene lost 0 bases and the J gene lost 0 bases, with 21 bases spanning the gap. Germline CDR1 and CDR2: SGHAT and FQDESV (reference sequence). The CDR3, as DNA: TGTGCCAGCAGCTTAGCTGGGGGGGCCGAGGGAAGTCTCTCCTACAATGAGCAGTTCTTC. Protein product: CASSLAGGAEGSLSYNEQFF. The full variable domain, in which reference TRBV11-1 and TRBJ2-1 provide the parts outside the CDR3, is EAEVAQSPRYKITEKSQAVAFWCDPISGHATLYWYRQILGQGPELLVQFQDESVVDDSQLPKDRFSAERLKGVDSTLKIQPAELGDSAMYLCASSLAGGAEGSLSYNEQFFGPGTRLTVL.

Of note for this clonotype: A read error is possible here, since a much larger clone lies one base away. This rearrangement joins TRBV12-3 or TRBV12-4 to TRBJ2-4, with D perhaps matching TRBD1 or TRBD2 (5 bases each). CDR3 length equals 16 residues. V dropped 7 bases and J dropped 2 bases, with 18 bases sitting between them. CDR3 protein: CASNKGLRETKNIQYF. CDR3 bases: TGTGCCAGCAACAAGGGGCTGAGGGAAACCAAAAACATTCAGTACTTC.

This rearrangement joins TRBV28 to TRBJ1-5; the D is unclear. Trimming pared 6 bases from V and 7 bases from J, leaving 16 bases between. The V gene's germline CDR1 is MDHEN and CDR2 SYDVKM. This CDR3 has 14 residues. CDR3 in amino acids: CASSPGNLRQPQHF. The CDR3 DNA follows: TGTGCCAGCAGCCCGGGAAACCTGAGGCAGCCCCAGCATTTT.

As regards this clonotype: A read error may explain this, as a much larger clone is one base away. V and J are TRBV18 and TRBJ1-5; D possibly corresponds to TRBD1 (6 bases). CDR3 length equals 13 residues. The germline CDR1 and CDR2 sequences are KGHSH and LQKENI. Trimming cost V 8 bases and J 5 bases, with 13 bases left between them. The CDR3 protein is CASTWGLDQPQHF. In DNA form, the CDR3 reads TGTGCCAGCACCTGGGGGCTGGATCAGCCCCAGCATTTT.

This clonotype was picked up many times. The V and J genes are TRBV20-1 and TRBJ2-6; 7 nucleotides match TRBD1. The trim removed 6 bases at V and 0 bases at J, leaving 8 bases unmatched. The germline V gene encodes CDR1 DFQATT and CDR2 SNEGSKA (reference sequence). This CDR3 comprises 16 residues. The CDR3 DNA reads TGCAGTGCCGCCGGGACAGAGAGCTCTGGGGCCAACGTCCTGACTTTC. It translates to CSAAGTESSGANVLTF.

This CDR3 reads CASSSQAYPTDTQYF. The CDR3 DNA sequence: TGCGCCAGCAGCTCACAGGCATACCCTACAGATACGCAGTATTTT. The V call is TRBV5-1, the J call TRBJ2-3, with a tentative D call TRBD1 (5 bases). The CDR3 sequence is 15 residues long. Per germline, CDR1 SGHRS and CDR2 YFSETQ. The V gene lost 3 bases and the J gene lost 3 bases, with 14 bases spanning the gap.

V is TRBV10-3 and J is TRBJ2-3, with 9 bases aligning to TRBD1. Germline loops: CDR1 ENHRY, CDR2 SYGVKD. The CDR3 spans 13 residues. V lost 7 bases, J lost 6 bases, and 5 bases stayed unmatched. CDR3 in amino acids: CAITGTGRDTQYF. CDR3 DNA sequence: TGTGCCATCACGGGGACAGGGCGGGATACGCAGTATTTT.

This clonotype was observed many times. The chain is built from TRBV7-2 and TRBJ1-2; 7 bases fit TRBD1. Germline assignment: CDR1 SGHTA and CDR2 FQGNSA. V dropped 5 bases and J dropped 0; count of bases not matched to a gene: 3. This CDR3 spans 14 amino acids. The CDR3 DNA reads TGTGCCAGCAGCCAAGGACAGGCTAACTATGGCTACACCTTC. This translates into CASSQGQANYGYTF.

This clonotype showed up just a few times. The gene calls are TRBV7-9 and TRBJ2-7; a weak D match, TRBD2 (7 bases). CDR3 length: 15 amino acids. From germline, CDR1 is SEHNR and CDR2 FQNEAQ (reference sequence). Trimming stripped 3 bases from V and 6 bases from J, with 18 bases between. The DNA of the CDR3 is TGTGCCAGCAGCTTTTTTCGGGGGGCGGGTACCGAGCAGTACTTC. Translating gives CASSFFRGAGTEQYF. The complete variable domain, with remaining parts taken from reference TRBV7-9 and TRBJ2-7, reads DTGVSQNPRHKITKRGQNVTFRCDPISEHNRLYWYRQTLGQGPEFLTYFQNEAQLEKSRLLSDRFSAERPKGSFSTLEIQRTEQGDSAMYLCASSFFRGAGTEQYFGPGTRLTVT.

This clonotype appeared a few times. The chain combines TRBV14 with TRBJ2-5, with a tentative D call TRBD1 (5 bases). Trimming left V 2 bases short and J 5 bases short, with 15 bases between. The CDR3 extends over 15 amino acids. The germline V gene has CDR1 SGHDN and CDR2 FVKESK. Written as DNA, the CDR3 is TGTGCCAGCAGCCAACAAACAGGACGGTGGGAGACCCAGTACTTC. Its protein is CASSQQTGRWETQYF.

This clonotype appeared once. The rearrangement links TRBV29-1 to TRBJ1-1; tentative D call: TRBD1 (6 bases). V lost 7 bases and J 7 bases, leaving 19 bases between the germline ends. The CDR3 extends over 13 amino acids. Germline values: CDR1 SQVTM, CDR2 ANQGSEA. For the CDR3, the DNA is TGCAGCGCCGGACAGCATAGAAAGGGTGAAGCTTTCTTT. This gives the protein CSAGQHRKGEAFF. Using reference TRBV29-1 and TRBJ1-1 for the parts outside the CDR3, the full variable domain is SAVISQKPSRDICQRGTSLTIQCQVDSQVTMMFWYRQQPGQSLTLIATANQGSEATYESGFVIDKFPISRPNLTFSTLTVSNMSPEDSSIYLCSAGQHRKGEAFFGQGTRLTVV.